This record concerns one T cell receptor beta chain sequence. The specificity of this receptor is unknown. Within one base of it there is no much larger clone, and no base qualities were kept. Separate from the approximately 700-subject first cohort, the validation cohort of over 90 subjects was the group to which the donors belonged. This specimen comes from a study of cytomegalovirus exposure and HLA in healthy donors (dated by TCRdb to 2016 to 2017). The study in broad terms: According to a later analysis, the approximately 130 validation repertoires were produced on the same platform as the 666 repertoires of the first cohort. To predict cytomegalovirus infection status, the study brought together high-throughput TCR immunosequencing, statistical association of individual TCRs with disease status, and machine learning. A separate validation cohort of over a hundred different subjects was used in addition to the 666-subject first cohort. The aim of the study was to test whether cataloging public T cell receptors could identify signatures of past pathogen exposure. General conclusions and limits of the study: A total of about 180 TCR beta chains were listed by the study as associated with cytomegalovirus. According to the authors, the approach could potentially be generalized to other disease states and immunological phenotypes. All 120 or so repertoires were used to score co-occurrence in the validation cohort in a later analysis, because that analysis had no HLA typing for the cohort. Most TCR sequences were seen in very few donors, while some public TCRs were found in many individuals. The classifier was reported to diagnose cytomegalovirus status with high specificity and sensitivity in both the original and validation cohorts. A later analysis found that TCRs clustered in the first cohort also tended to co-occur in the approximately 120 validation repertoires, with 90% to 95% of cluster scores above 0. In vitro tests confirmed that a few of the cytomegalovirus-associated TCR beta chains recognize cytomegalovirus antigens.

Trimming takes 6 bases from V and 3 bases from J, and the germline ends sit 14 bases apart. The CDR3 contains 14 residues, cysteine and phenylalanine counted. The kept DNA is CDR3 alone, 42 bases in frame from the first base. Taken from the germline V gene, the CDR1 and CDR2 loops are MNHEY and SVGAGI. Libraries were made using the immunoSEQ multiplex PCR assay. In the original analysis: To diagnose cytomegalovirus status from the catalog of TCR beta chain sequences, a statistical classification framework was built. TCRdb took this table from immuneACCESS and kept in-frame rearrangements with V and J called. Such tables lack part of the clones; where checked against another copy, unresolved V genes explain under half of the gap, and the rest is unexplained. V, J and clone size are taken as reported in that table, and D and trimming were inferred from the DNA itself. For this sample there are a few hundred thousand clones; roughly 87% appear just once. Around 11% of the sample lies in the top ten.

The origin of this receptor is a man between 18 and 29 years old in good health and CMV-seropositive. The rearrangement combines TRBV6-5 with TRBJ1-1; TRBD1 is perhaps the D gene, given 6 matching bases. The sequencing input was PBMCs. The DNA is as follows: TGTGCCAGCAGCTTAACGGGGGGCCACACTGAAGCTTTCTTT. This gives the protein CASSLTGGHTEAFF.